The next 28 T cell receptor beta chains were all read from a single sample in a study of breast tumors, draining lymph nodes, adjacent tissues. TCRdb redid the calling of the multiplex PCR reads with MiXCR, one entry per CDR3 protein. The profile shows 84,000 or so distinct CDR3 sequences, around 29% of them singletons. Breast cancer patients provided tissue from their axillary draining lymph nodes. The material sequenced was axillary lymph node tissue. These TCRs come from a female donor with breast cancer. Some clones in this sample may be carry-over from other donors' samples.

This clonotype was counted at least ten times. The chain uses TRBV18 and TRBJ2-5, with 9 bases lining up with TRBD2. Germline CDR1 KGHSH, CDR2 LQKENI. The CDR3 covers 14 residues. Trimming took 5 bases from V and 5 from J; bases not matched to a gene: 6. The CDR3 here is CASSISGSRETQYF. The CDR3 DNA reads TGTGCCAGCTCAATTAGCGGGAGCCGGGAGACCCAGTACTTC.

Details on this clonotype: One junction end does not reproduce the germline sequence, and a read error may be involved. The chain joins TRBV5-1 to TRBJ1-1; no firm D call. The CDR3 contains 14 residues. Germline V CDR1 and CDR2: SGHRS, YFSETQ. Here the CDR3 reads CANSSSGPNTEAFF. CDR3 sequence (DNA): TGCGCCAACAGCTCATCCGGACCAAACACTGAAGCTTTCTTT.

The rearrangement uses TRBV18 and TRBJ1-1; perhaps TRBD1 as D (5 bases). In germline, CDR1 is KGHSH, CDR2 LQKENI. Trimming removed 6 bases from V and 0 bases from J, with 14 bases in between. The CDR3 extends over 15 amino acids. In nucleotides, the CDR3 is TGTGCCAGCTCCCTCGGACATGTGATGAACACTGAAGCTTTCTTT. It yields the protein CASSLGHVMNTEAFF.

J is TRBJ2-5 and V is TRBV6-1; unclear D gene. This CDR3 contains 16 residues. The V end lost 1 base, the J end lost 1 base, and 13 bases lay between the germline ends. The germline CDR1 and CDR2 sequences are MNHNS and SASEGT. The CDR3 coding sequence is TGTGCCAGCAGTGAAGGAACAGTCTACTTCCAAGAGACCCAGTACTTC. This encodes CASSEGTVYFQETQYF.

This clonotype was seen ten or more times. The rearrangement joins TRBV24-1 to TRBJ1-2, with D possibly TRBD1 on 5 matching bases. Trimming pared 3 bases from V and 5 bases from J, leaving 12 bases between. The CDR3 covers 14 residues. Germline CDR1 and CDR2: KGHDR and SFDVKD. The CDR3 protein is CATSDPGREYGYTF. CDR3 DNA: TGTGCCACCAGTGATCCGGGACGGGAATATGGCTACACCTTC.

This clonotype has ten or more counts. The chain uses TRBV6-6 and TRBJ2-7; D is possibly TRBD1 or TRBD2 (9 bases each). CDR3 length: 17 residues. CDR1 and CDR2 (germline): MNHNY, SVGAGI (reference sequence). Trimming stripped 8 bases from V and 0 bases from J, with 23 bases between. CDR3 protein: CASGHRGLLAGSYEQYF. CDR3 DNA: TGTGCCAGCGGCCACAGGGGGCTACTAGCGGGCTCCTACGAGCAGTACTTC.

CDR3 in amino acids: CASSLTGGLAGGYEQYF. The CDR3 region has the DNA TGTGCCAGCAGCCTGACAGGGGGGCTAGCGGGAGGTTACGAGCAGTACTTC. This chain links TRBV7-2 with TRBJ2-7; 11 positions match TRBD2. The CDR3 spans 17 residues. With V trimmed by 5 bases and J by 4 bases, 13 bases remained unmatched. Germline CDR1 reads SGHTA; CDR2 reads FQGNSA.

The V call is TRBV9, the J call TRBJ2-3; the match to TRBD2 covers 7 bases. The CDR3 is 18 amino acids. Trimming at V came to 4 bases and at J to 4 bases, leaving 18 bases not matched to a gene. Per germline, CDR1 SGDLS and CDR2 YYNGEE. The CDR3 spells CASSPQPAGMGLPDTQYF. The CDR3, as DNA: TGTGCCAGCAGCCCCCAACCAGCGGGAATGGGGCTCCCAGATACGCAGTATTTT.

Note on this clonotype: The junction differs from germline at one of its ends, possibly a read error. The J gene is TRBJ1-4, the V gene TRBV4-2, with D possibly TRBD1 on 5 matching bases. The CDR3 loop spans 16 amino acids. CDR1 is LGHNA and CDR2 is YNFKEQ in the germline V gene. The CDR3 here is CAGSQGDRTTNEKLFF. CDR3 bases: TGTGCCGGCAGCCAAGGGGATCGGACAACTAATGAAAAACTGTTTTTT.

Many counts were recorded for this clonotype. V and J are TRBV3-1 and TRBJ1-5; TRBD1 is a possible D gene (5 bases). The V gene's germline CDR1 is LGHDT and CDR2 YNNKEL (reference sequence). This CDR3 has 15 residues. The V end was cut by 2 bases, the J end by 7 bases, with 15 bases between. This chain's CDR3 is CASSQSGARGQPQHF. DNA of the CDR3: TGTGCCAGCAGCCAATCCGGGGCAAGGGGCCAGCCCCAGCATTTT.

Points on this clonotype: At one boundary the junction diverges from the germline segment, which might be a read error. V is TRBV6-6 and J is TRBJ2-7; D is ambiguous. The length of the CDR3 is 13 residues. Germline V gives CDR1 MNHNY, CDR2 SVGAGI (reference sequence). The chain's CDR3 is CASRGSNDDERYF. The CDR3 DNA sequence: TGTGCCAGCAGGGGCAGTAATGATGACGAGCGGTACTTC.

Judged by abundance, this clonotype is large. This CDR3 reads CASSPHLENTDTQYF. The CDR3, as DNA: TGTGCCAGCAGCCCCCATTTAGAGAACACAGATACGCAGTATTTT. V is TRBV7-9 and J is TRBJ2-3; D not certain. V dropped 5 bases and J dropped 2 bases, with 14 bases sitting between them. The CDR3 loop spans 15 amino acids. Germline lookup yields CDR1 SEHNR and CDR2 FQNEAQ (reference sequence).

This clonotype has at least ten counts. DNA for the CDR3: TGTGCCAGTAGTGCCGACAGAACGAGCTCCTACGAGCAGTACTTC. This codes for CASSADRTSSYEQYF. The rearrangement links TRBV19 to TRBJ2-7, with D possibly TRBD1 on 5 matching bases. The length of the CDR3 is 15 residues. Trimming took off 5 bases at V and 0 bases at J, with 14 bases between the two ends. CDR1 and CDR2 from the germline V gene are LNHDA and SQIVND (reference sequence).

Turning to this clonotype: A single base separates this from a much larger clone, so it may be a read error. The rearrangement joins TRBV12-3 or TRBV12-4 to TRBJ2-1; D gene ambiguous. The CDR3 runs to 14 residues. In DNA, the CDR3 is TGTGCCAGCAGTTTAGGAGTTAGCTACGATGAGCAGTTCTTC. Its translation is CASSLGVSYDEQFF.

This CDR3 is CASSFGAPGYEQYF. The CDR3 DNA is TGTGCCAGCAGTTTCGGGGCGCCCGGCTACGAGCAGTACTTC. This sequence joins TRBV28 and TRBJ2-7; either TRBD1 or TRBD2 may fit D (5 bases each). Between the trimmed V and J ends, which lost 3 bases and 3 bases, there was a span of 12 bases. This CDR3 region has 14 residues. Germline lookup yields CDR1 MDHEN and CDR2 SYDVKM.

J is TRBJ1-2 and V is TRBV7-2; TRBD1 aligns across 11 bases. V was pared by 5 bases and J by 11 bases, with 13 bases of the junction left unmatched. This CDR3 has 15 amino acids. The germline V gene has CDR1 SGHTA and CDR2 FQGNSA. CDR3 sequence: CASSVSGTGGNWYTF. The CDR3 nucleotides are TGTGCCAGCAGCGTCTCCGGGACAGGGGGTAACTGGTACACCTTC.

This clonotype was recorded at least ten times. J is TRBJ2-3 and V is TRBV4-3, with 7 positions matching TRBD2. V shed 1 base, J shed 3 bases, and the junction held 13 bases outside the gene matches. The germline V gene has CDR1 LGHNA and CDR2 YSLEER. This CDR3 has 18 amino acids. The chain's CDR3 is CASSQVGGRELLTDTQYF. The DNA for the CDR3 is TGCGCCAGCAGCCAAGTTGGAGGGCGGGAGCTTTTGACAGATACGCAGTATTTT.

This clonotype was recorded a few times. A clone one base away is much larger, so this may be a read error. The CDR3 reads CASSHFGGANVLTF. CDR3 nucleotides: TGTGCCAGCAGTCACTTTGGTGGGGCCAACGTCCTGACTTTC. The genes are TRBV6-2 or TRBV6-3 and TRBJ2-6; D call uncertain. V was trimmed by 5 bases and J by 3 bases, leaving 8 bases between them. CDR1 and CDR2 from the germline V gene are MNHEY and SVGEGT. CDR3 size: 14 residues.

This clonotype was seen ten or more times. The rearrangement joins TRBV12-3 or TRBV12-4 to TRBJ1-4, with D tentatively TRBD1 (5 bases). The ends were cut back, 3 bases at V and 4 bases at J, with 12 bases in the middle. This CDR3 contains 15 residues. This CDR3 is CASSFEAGINEKLFF. In DNA, the CDR3 is TGTGCCAGCAGTTTTGAGGCAGGGATTAATGAAAAACTGTTTTTT.

This chain links TRBV2 with TRBJ2-7, with D hard to call. Germline values: CDR1 SNHLY, CDR2 FYNNEI. V dropped 4 bases and J dropped 4 bases, with 11 bases sitting between them. CDR3 size: 13 residues. The CDR3 sequence: CASSAAEEYEQYF. CDR3 nucleotide sequence: TGTGCCAGCAGTGCCGCTGAGGAATACGAGCAGTACTTC. The full variable domain, rest sourced from reference TRBV2 and TRBJ2-7, is EPEVTQTPSHQVTQMGQEVILRCVPISNHLYFYWYRQILGQKVEFLVSFYNNEISEKSEIFDDQFSVERPDGSNFTLKIRSTKLEDSAMYFCASSAAEEYEQYFGPGTRLTVT.

The chain employs TRBV20-1 and TRBJ2-2; D is possibly TRBD2 (6 bases). Germline CDR1 reads DFQATT; CDR2 reads SNEGSKA (reference sequence). The CDR3 covers 13 residues. Trimming pared 6 bases from V and 3 bases from J, leaving 11 bases between. CDR3 in DNA: TGCAGTGCACGCGGGACTTACACCGGGGAGCTGTTTTTT. Protein sequence: CSARGTYTGELFF.

This clonotype was detected ten times or more. The chain links TRBV7-9 to TRBJ2-7; a weak D match, TRBD1 (6 bases). CDR1 is SEHNR and CDR2 is FQNEAQ in the germline V gene (reference sequence). The CDR3 consists of 15 residues. Trimming removed 5 bases at V and 6 bases at J, with 20 bases between. DNA for the CDR3: TGTGCCAGCAGCCTCTCACAAAATCAGGGGCGCGAGCAGTACTTC. This gives the protein CASSLSQNQGREQYF.

Ten or more counts support this clonotype. The rearrangement links TRBV2 to TRBJ1-3; D gene unclear. Trimming stripped 5 bases from V and 5 bases from J, with 19 bases between. This CDR3 comprises 16 residues. Germline CDR1 SNHLY, CDR2 FYNNEI. The CDR3 bases are TGTGCCAGCAGTATAGGACCGTCGGAGGGTAGAAACACCATATATTTT. Translation: CASSIGPSEGRNTIYF.

The chain couples TRBV27 to TRBJ1-5; 7 bases match TRBD1. Germline CDR1 and CDR2: MNHEY and SMNVEV (reference sequence). This CDR3 is built from 14 residues. V lost 4 bases, J lost 3 bases, and 3 bases stayed unmatched. The CDR3 nucleotides read TGTGCCAGCAGTTCCGGGACAGACAATCAGCCCCAGCATTTT. Residues: CASSSGTDNQPQHF.

Many counts were recorded for this clonotype. One end of the junction is discordant with germline, which a read error may explain. The CDR3 reads CASSHSLAGSADTQYF. CDR3 DNA: TGTGCCAGCAGTCACTCGTTAGCGGGATCCGCCGATACGCAGTATTTT. V is TRBV6-5 and J is TRBJ2-3, with TRBD2 identical over 8 bases. Per germline, CDR1 MNHEY and CDR2 SVGAGI. CDR3 length: 16 amino acids.

This clonotype was observed many times. This sequence joins TRBV6-6 and TRBJ2-1; D uncertain. The CDR3 totals 16 residues. V was clipped by 5 bases and J by 0 bases, with 14 bases between them. Germline CDR1 reads MNHNY; CDR2 reads SVGAGI (reference sequence). This CDR3 is CASSSRLASSYNEQFF. In DNA form, the CDR3 reads TGTGCCAGCAGTAGCCGACTCGCGAGCTCCTACAATGAGCAGTTCTTC.

The chain couples TRBV5-1 to TRBJ2-7; D possibly corresponds to TRBD1 (7 bases). In germline, CDR1 is SGHRS, CDR2 YFSETQ. CDR3 length: 17 amino acids. V gave up 0 bases and J gave up 1 base, with 17 bases separating them. The CDR3, as DNA: TGCGCCAGCAGCTTGGGCGTAGCAGGGGGGTATTCCTACGAGCAGTACTTC. Translated: CASSLGVAGGYSYEQYF.

This clonotype was counted ten times or more. This sequence joins TRBV7-2 and TRBJ2-7, with a tentative D call TRBD2 (6 bases). Germline values: CDR1 SGHTA, CDR2 FQGNSA. The CDR3 runs 15 residues. V lost 1 base and J lost 4, with 14 bases in between. The CDR3 reads CASSLVADLTYEQYF. CDR3 DNA sequence: TGTGCCAGCAGCTTAGTAGCGGACCTAACTTACGAGCAGTACTTC.